The entry below describes one TCR beta chain. This entry comes from a study of OX40 agonist ivuxolimab in advanced cancers. The CDR3 is 15 residues long. V gave up 1 base and J gave up 1 base; unmatched junction bases: 4. The V gene's germline CDR1 is SGHNT and CDR2 YYREEE (reference sequence). The repertoire was sequenced with immunoSEQ multiplex PCR; TCRdb's copy has only in-frame clones and lacks some. The repertoire holds tens of thousands of clones, about nine tenths seen once, with about 4% in the top ten. The sequence was collected from an adult with an advanced solid tumor such as melanoma, head and neck, liver or kidney cancer. The source material was CD4+ or CD8+ T cells sorted from blood, sampled in a trial of the OX40 agonist ivuxolimab. The chain joins TRBV5-4 to TRBJ1-1; TRBD1 matches 7 bases. The CDR3 bases are TGTGCCAGCAGCTTGTCTGGACAGGCGAACACTGAAGCTTTCTTT. It translates to CASSLSGQANTEAFF. The full variable domain, with the rest looked up from reference TRBV5-4 and TRBJ1-1, is ETGVTQSPTHLIKTRGQQVTLRCSSQSGHNTVSWYQQALGQGPQFIFQYYREEENGRGNFPPRFSGLQFPNYSSELNVNALELDDSALYLCASSLSGQANTEAFFGQGTRLTVV.